This T cell receptor (beta chain) was sequenced for a study of cytomegalovirus exposure and HLA in healthy donors. The PCR contained 60 Vbeta and 13 Jbeta primers. In the study's own analysis: Roughly 10 million shared chains were among the roughly 80 million unique TCR beta chains that a later analysis counted. Repertoires were generated with immunoSEQ multiplex PCR, while TCRdb's copy carries only in-frame clones and drops some. V and J calls and clone size are given by that table; D and trimming were obtained from the DNA. The table has about 99,000 clones, about 79% seen once. The clonotype comes from a man aged 55 to 69 in good health and CMV-seropositive. Input material: PBMCs.

The CDR3, as DNA: TGTGCCACTGGGGGACTTTCATACGAGCAGTACTTC. Its translation is CATGGLSYEQYF. The chain combines TRBV19 with TRBJ2-7, with D maybe TRBD2 (6 bases). The germline CDR1 and CDR2 sequences are LNHDA and SQIVND (reference sequence). The V end was cut by 10 bases, the J end by 4 bases, with 14 bases between. The CDR3 loop spans 12 amino acids.